The present T cell receptor (beta chain) was sequenced within a study of PD-1 blockade in classical Hodgkin lymphoma. Findings and limits, study-wide: The study found complete responders had baseline diversity similar to newly diagnosed patients.

Autologous stem cell transplantation was followed by relapse in every patient, and brentuximab vedotin exposure varied. With regard to this clone: The antigen remains undetermined.

Clones were read by immunoSEQ multiplex PCR, and TCRdb kept only the in-frame ones, dropping some. The table has about 13,000 clones, approximately 86% seen once; the top ten hold 37%. The V gene's germline CDR1 is LNHDA and CDR2 SQIVND (reference sequence). V was cut by 5 bases and J by 0 bases, with 11 bases left in between. The CDR3 contains 15 residues. Material: peripheral blood mononuclear cells (PBMCs), obtained at baseline. The TCR sequence derives from a human donor with classical Hodgkin lymphoma. The chain carries TRBV19 and TRBJ2-4; possible D gene TRBD2, 6 bases. CDR3 sequence reads: CASSGAGLAKNIQYF. CDR3 bases: TGTGCCAGTAGTGGGGCGGGACTAGCCAAAAACATTCAGTACTTC.